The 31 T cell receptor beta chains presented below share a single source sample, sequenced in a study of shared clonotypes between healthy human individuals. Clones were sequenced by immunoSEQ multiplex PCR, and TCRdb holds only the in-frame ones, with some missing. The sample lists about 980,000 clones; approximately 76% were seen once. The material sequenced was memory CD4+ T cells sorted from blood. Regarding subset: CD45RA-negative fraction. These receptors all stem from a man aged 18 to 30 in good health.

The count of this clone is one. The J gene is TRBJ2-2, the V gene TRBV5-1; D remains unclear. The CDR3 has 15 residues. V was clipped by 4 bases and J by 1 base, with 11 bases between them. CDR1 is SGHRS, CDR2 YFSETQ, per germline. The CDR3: CASSPAVGNTGELFF. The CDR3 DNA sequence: TGCGCCAGCAGCCCGGCCGTAGGGAACACCGGGGAGCTGTTTTTT.

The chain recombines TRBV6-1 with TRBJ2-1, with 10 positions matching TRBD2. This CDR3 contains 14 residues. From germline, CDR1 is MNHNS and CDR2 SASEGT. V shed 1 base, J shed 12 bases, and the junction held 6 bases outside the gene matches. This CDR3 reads CASSEVGLALGQFF. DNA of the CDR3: TGTGCCAGCAGTGAAGTGGGACTAGCGTTGGGGCAGTTCTTC.

CDR3 protein: CASSLGGGRYQETQYF. The DNA of the CDR3 is TGCGCCAGCAGCCTCGGGGGGGGCAGGTACCAAGAGACCCAGTACTTC. The chain links TRBV4-1 to TRBJ2-5, with 8 positions matching TRBD2. The length of the CDR3 is 16 residues. The V gene end was trimmed by 4 bases and the J gene end by 0 bases; junction bases not matched to a gene: 7. Germline V gene sequence: CDR1 MGHRA, CDR2 YSYEKL.

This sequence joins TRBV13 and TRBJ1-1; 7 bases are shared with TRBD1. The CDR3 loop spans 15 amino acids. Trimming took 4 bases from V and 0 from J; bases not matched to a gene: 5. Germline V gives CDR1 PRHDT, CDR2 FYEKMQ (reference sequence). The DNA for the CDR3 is TGTGCCAGCAGCTGGACAGGATCCCTGAACACTGAAGCTTTCTTT. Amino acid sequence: CASSWTGSLNTEAFF.

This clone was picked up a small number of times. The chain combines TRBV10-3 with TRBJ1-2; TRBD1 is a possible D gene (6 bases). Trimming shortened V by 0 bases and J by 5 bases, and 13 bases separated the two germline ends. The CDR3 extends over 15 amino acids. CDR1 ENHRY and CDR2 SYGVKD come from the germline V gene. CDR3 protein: CAISESLRQEYGYTF. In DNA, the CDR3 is TGTGCCATCAGTGAGTCGCTAAGACAGGAGTATGGCTACACCTTC.

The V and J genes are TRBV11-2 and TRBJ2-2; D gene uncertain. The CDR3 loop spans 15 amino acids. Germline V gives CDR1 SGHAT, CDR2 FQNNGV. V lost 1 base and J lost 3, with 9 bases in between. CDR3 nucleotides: TGTGCCAGCAGCTTAGCCCGCCTGGACACCGGGGAGCTGTTTTTT. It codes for CASSLARLDTGELFF.

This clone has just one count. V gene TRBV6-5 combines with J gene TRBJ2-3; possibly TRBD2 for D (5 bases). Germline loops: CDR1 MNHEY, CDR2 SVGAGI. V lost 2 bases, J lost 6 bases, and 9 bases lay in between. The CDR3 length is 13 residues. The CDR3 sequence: CASSYGSGDTQYF. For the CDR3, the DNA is TGTGCCAGCAGTTACGGTTCGGGGGATACGCAGTATTTT.

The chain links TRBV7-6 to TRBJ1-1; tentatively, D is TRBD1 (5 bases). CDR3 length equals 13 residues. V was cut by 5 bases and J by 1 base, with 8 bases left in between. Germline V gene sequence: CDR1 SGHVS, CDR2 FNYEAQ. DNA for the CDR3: TGTGCCAGCAGCCCACAGGAGAACACTGAAGCTTTCTTT. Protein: CASSPQENTEAFF.

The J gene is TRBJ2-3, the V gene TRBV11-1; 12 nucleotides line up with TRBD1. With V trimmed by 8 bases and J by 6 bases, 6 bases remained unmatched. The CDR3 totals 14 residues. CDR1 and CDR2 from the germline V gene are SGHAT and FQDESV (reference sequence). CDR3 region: CASWGQGAGDTQYF. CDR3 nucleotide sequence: TGTGCCAGCTGGGGACAGGGGGCCGGTGATACGCAGTATTTT.

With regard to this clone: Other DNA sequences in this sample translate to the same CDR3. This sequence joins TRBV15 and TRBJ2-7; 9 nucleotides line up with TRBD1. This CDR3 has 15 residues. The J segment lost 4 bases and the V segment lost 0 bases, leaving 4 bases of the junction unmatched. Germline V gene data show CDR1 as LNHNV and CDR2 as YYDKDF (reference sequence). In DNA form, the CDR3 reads TGTGCCACCAGCAGAGATCTCGGACAGGGGTACGAGCAGTACTTC. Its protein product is CATSRDLGQGYEQYF.

The CDR3 nucleotides are TGTGCCGGCACAGAGCGAGAGACCCAGTACTTC. This sequence encodes CAGTERETQYF. The chain employs TRBV30 and TRBJ2-5; D is unresolved. The V and J ends lost 8 bases and 4 bases respectively, with 11 bases between them. Germline CDR1 reads GTSNPN; CDR2 reads SVGIG (reference sequence). This CDR3 is 11 amino acids long. The full variable domain, its missing parts supplied by reference TRBV30 and TRBJ2-5, is SQTIHQWPATLVQPVGSPLSLECTVEGTSNPNLYWYRQAAGRGLQLLFYSVGIGQISSEVPQNLSASRPQDRQFILSSKKLLLSDSGFYLCAGTERETQYFGPGTRLLVL.

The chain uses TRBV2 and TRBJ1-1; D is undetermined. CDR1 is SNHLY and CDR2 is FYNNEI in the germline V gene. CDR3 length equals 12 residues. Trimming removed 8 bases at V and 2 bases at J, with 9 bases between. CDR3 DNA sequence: TGTGCCAGCGCTGAGGGCAACACTGAAGCTTTCTTT. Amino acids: CASAEGNTEAFF.

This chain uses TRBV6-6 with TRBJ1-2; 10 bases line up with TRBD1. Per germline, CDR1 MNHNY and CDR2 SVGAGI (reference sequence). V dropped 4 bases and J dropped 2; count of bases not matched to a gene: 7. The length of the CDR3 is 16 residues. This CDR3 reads CASSSIRDRGNYGYTF. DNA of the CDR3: TGTGCCAGCAGTTCCATACGGGACAGGGGCAACTATGGCTACACCTTC.

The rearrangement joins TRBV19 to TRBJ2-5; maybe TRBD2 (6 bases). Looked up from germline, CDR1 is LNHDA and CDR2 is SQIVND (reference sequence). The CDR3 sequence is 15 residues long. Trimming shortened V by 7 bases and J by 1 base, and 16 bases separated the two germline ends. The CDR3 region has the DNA TGTGCCAGTACCGTAGCGGTTGGATTCCAAGAGACCCAGTACTTC. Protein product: CASTVAVGFQETQYF.

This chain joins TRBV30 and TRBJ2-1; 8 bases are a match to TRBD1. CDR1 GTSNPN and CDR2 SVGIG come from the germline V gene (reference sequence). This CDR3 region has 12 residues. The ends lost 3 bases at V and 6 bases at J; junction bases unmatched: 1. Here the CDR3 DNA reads TGTGCCTGGAGCGACAGGGGCAATGAGCAGTTCTTC. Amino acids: CAWSDRGNEQFF.

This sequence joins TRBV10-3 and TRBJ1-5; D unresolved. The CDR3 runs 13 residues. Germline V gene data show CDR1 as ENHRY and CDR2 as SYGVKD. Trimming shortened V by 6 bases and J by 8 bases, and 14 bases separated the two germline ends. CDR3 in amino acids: CAIRDGASEPQHF. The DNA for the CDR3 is TGTGCCATCAGGGACGGCGCCTCGGAGCCCCAGCATTTT.

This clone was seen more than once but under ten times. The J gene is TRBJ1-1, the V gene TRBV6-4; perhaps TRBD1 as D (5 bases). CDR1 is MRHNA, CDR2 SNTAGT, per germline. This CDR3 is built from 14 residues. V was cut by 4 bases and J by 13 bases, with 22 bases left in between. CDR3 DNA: TGTGCCAGCAGTGGTTACTGGGACCTCCTGGTTGTTTTCTTT. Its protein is CASSGYWDLLVVFF.

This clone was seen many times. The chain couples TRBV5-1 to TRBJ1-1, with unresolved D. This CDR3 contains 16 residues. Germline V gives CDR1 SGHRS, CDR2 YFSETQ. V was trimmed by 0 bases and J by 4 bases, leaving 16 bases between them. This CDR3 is CASSLASSWAGTEAFF. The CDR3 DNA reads TGCGCCAGCAGCTTGGCTTCGAGTTGGGCTGGCACTGAAGCTTTCTTT. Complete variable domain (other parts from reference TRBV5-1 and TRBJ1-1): KAGVTQTPRYLIKTRGQQVTLSCSPISGHRSVSWYQQTPGQGLQFLFEYFSETQRNKGNFPGRFSGRQFSNSRSEMNVSTLELGDSALYLCASSLASSWAGTEAFFGQGTRLTVV.

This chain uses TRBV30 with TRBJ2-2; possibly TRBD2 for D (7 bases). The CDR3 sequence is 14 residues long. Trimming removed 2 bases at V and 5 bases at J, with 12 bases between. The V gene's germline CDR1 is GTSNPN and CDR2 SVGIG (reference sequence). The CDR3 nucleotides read TGTGCCTGGAGTAACGGGGGGCGAACCGGGGAGCTGTTTTTT. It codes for CAWSNGGRTGELFF.

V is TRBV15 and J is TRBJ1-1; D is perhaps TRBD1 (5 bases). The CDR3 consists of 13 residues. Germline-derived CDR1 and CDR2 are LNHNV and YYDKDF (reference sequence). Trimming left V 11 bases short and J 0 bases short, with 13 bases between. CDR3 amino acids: CAFSGTMNTEAFF. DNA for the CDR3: TGTGCCTTCTCGGGGACGATGAACACTGAAGCTTTCTTT.

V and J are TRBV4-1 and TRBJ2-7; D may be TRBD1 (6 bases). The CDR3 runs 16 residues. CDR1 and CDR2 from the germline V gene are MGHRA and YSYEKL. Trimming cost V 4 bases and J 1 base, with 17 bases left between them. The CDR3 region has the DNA TGCGCCAGCAGCCCTCCGGGGCCAGGGGCGTCCTACGAGCAGTACTTC. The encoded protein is CASSPPGPGASYEQYF.

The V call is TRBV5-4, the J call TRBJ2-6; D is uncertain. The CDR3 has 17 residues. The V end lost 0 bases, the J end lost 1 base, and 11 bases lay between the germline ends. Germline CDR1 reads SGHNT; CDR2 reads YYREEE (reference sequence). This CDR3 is CASSLGSFSSGANVLTF. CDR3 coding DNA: TGTGCCAGCAGCTTGGGCAGTTTTTCGTCTGGGGCCAACGTCCTGACTTTC.

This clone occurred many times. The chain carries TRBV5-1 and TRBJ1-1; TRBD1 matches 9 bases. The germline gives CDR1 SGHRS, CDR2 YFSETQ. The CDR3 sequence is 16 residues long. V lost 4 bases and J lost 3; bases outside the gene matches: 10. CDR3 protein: CASSPGTGNKDTEAFF. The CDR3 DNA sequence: TGCGCCAGCAGCCCCGGGACAGGGAATAAGGACACTGAAGCTTTCTTT.

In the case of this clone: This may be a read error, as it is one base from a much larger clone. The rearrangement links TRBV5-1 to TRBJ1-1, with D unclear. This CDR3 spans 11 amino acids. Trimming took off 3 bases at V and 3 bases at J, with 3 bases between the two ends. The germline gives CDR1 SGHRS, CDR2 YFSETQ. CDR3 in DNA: TGCGCCAGCAGCTCCGACACTGAAGCTTTCTTT. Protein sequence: CASSSDTEAFF.

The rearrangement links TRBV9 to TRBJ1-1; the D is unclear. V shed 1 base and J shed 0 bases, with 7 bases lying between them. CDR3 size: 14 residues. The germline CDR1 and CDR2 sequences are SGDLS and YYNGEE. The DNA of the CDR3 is TGTGCCAGCAGCGTACATGACTTGAACACTGAAGCTTTCTTT. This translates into CASSVHDLNTEAFF.

CDR3 loop: CASSRSSGTDHYEQYF. The CDR3 coding sequence is TGTGCCAGCAGCAGATCCTCCGGGACCGACCATTACGAGCAGTACTTC. The genes are TRBV9 and TRBJ2-7; the D call may be TRBD1 or TRBD2 (5 bases each). Trimming shortened V by 4 bases and J by 4 bases, and 21 bases separated the two germline ends. CDR1 and CDR2 from the germline V gene are SGDLS and YYNGEE. The CDR3 loop spans 16 amino acids.

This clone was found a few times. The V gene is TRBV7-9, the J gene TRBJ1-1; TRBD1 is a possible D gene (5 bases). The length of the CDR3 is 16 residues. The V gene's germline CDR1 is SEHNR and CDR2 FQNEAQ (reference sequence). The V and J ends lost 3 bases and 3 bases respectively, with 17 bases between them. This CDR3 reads CASSLGLASRDTEAFF. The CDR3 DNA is TGTGCCAGCAGCTTGGGTCTGGCCTCCAGGGACACTGAAGCTTTCTTT.

The CDR3 region is CASSRFLGQGNEKLFF. CDR3 sequence (DNA): TGCGCCAGCAGCCGGTTCTTGGGACAGGGGAATGAAAAACTGTTTTTT. V usage is TRBV4-1 and J usage is TRBJ1-4; TRBD1 aligns across 10 bases. The CDR3 has 16 residues. The germline CDR1 and CDR2 sequences are MGHRA and YSYEKL. V gave up 4 bases and J gave up 5 bases; unmatched junction bases: 7.

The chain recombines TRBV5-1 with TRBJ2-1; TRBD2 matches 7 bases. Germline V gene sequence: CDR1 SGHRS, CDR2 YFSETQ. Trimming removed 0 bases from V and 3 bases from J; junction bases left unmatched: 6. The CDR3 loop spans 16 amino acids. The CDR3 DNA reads TGCGCCAGCAGCTTGGGCTCTAGCGGAAACTACAATGAGCAGTTCTTC. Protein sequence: CASSLGSSGNYNEQFF.

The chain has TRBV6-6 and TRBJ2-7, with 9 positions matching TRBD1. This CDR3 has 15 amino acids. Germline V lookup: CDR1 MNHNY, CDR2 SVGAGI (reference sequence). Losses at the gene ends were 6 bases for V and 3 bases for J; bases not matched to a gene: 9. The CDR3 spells CASRSSTGGFYEQYF. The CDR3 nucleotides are TGTGCCAGCAGGTCATCCACAGGGGGCTTCTACGAGCAGTACTTC.

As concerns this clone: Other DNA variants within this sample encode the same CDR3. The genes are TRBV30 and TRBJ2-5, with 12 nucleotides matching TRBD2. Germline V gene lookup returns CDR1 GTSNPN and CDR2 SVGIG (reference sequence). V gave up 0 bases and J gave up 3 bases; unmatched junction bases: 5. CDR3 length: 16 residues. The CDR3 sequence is CAWSVGLAGGEETQYF. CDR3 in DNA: TGTGCCTGGAGTGTAGGGCTAGCGGGGGGGGAAGAGACCCAGTACTTC.